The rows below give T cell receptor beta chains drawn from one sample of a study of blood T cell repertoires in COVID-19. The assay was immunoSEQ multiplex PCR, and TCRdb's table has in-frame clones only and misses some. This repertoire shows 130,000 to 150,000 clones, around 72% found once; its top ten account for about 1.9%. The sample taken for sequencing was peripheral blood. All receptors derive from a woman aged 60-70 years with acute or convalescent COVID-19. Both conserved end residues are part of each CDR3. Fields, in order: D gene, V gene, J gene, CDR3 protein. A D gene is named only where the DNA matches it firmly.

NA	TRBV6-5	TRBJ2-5	CASSYSSPETQYF
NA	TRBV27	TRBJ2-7	CASSAGQHTYEQYF
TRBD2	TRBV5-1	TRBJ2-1	CASSGEGNEQFF
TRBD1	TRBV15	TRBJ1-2	CATSRAHGTGLGYTF
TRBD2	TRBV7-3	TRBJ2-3	CASSLDRLAANTDTQYF
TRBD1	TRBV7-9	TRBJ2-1	CASRTGGTEQFF
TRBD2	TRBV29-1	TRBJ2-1	CSAGLAGAGEQFF
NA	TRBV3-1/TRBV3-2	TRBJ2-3	CASSQFRDTQYF
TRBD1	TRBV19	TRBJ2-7	CASSIDRAGSYEQYF
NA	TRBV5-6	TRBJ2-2	CASSLVGLNTGELFF
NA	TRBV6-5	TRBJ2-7	CASLRQRGTSYEQYF
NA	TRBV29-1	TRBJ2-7	CSVEDPEGDVHEQYF
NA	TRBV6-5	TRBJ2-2	CASSYETDTGELFF
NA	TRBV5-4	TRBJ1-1	CASSIDTLNTEAFF
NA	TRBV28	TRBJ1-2	CASSLLPGGYTF
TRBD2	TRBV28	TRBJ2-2	CASSAGLAPSTGELFF
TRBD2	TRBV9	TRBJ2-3	CASSTTSGRALTDTQYF
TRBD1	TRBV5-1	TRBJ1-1	CASSLNRGLSTEAFF
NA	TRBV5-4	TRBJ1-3	CASSLDSSGNTIYF
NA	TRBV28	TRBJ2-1	CASSFQGPSYNEQFF
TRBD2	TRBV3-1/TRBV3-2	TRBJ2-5	CASSPSWTSRETQYF
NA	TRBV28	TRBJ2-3	CASRHRDADTQYF
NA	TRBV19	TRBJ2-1	CASSGSPGTGEANEQFF
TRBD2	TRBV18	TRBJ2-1	CASSPIAGGPDEQFF
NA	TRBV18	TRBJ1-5	CASSPGTGSYQPQHF
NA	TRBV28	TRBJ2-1	CASSFRNEQFF
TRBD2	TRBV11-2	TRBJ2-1	CASSLGGLAGVEQFF
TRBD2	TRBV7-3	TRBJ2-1	CASSDNLLATAEQFF